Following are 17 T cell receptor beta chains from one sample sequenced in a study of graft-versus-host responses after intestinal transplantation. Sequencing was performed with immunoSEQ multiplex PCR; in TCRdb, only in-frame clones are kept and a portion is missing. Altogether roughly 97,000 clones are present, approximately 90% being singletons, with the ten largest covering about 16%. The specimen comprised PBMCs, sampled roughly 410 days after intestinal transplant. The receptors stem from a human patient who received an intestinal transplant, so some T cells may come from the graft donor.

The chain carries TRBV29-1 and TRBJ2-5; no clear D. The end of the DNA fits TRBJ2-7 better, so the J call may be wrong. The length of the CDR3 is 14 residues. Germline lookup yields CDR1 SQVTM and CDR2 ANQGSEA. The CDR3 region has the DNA TGCAGCGTTGCACCCAGTTGGGGCTCCTACGAGCAGTACTTC. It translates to CSVAPSWGSYEQYF.

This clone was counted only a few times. As DNA, the CDR3 is TGTGCCAGCAGTTATGGACATCTCTCTGGAAACACCATATATTTT. It codes for CASSYGHLSGNTIYF. The chain employs TRBV6-5 and TRBJ1-3; D may be TRBD1 (5 bases). Germline V gives CDR1 MNHEY, CDR2 SVGAGI. The V gene lost 3 bases and the J gene lost 0 bases, with 9 bases spanning the gap. CDR3 length equals 15 residues.

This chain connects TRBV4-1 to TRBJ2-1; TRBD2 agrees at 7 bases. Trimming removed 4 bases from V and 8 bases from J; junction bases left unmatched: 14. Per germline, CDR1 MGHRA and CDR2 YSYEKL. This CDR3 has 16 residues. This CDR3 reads CASSLAPLWGGDEQFF. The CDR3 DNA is TGCGCCAGCAGCCTCGCCCCCCTATGGGGGGGTGATGAGCAGTTCTTC.

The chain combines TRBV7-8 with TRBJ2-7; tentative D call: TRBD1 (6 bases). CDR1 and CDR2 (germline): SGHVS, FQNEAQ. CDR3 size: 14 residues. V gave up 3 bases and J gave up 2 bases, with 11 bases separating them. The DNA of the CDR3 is TGTGCCAGCAGCTTTACCGGGACAACCTACGAGCAGTACTTC. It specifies CASSFTGTTYEQYF.

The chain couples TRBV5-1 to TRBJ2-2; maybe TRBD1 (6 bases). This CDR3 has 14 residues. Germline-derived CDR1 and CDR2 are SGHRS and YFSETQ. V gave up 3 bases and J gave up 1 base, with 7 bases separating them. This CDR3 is CASSWTVNTGELFF. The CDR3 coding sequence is TGCGCCAGCAGCTGGACAGTGAACACCGGGGAGCTGTTTTTT.

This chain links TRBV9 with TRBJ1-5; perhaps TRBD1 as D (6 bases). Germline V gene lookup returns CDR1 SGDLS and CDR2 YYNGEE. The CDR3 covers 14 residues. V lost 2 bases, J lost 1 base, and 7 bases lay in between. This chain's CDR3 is CASSVGGSNQPQHF. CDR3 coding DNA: TGTGCCAGCAGCGTCGGGGGCAGCAATCAGCCCCAGCATTTT. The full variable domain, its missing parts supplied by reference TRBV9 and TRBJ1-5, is DSGVTQTPKHLITATGQRVTLRCSPRSGDLSVYWYQQSLDQGLQFLIQYYNGEERAKGNILERFSAQQFPDLHSELNLSSLELGDSALYFCASSVGGSNQPQHFGDGTRLSIL.

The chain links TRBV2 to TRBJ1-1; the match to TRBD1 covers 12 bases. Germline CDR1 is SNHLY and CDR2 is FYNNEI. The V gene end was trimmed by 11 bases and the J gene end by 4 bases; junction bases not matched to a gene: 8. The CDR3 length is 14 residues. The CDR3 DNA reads TGTGCCGTACAGGGACAGGGGGCTTTCACTGAAGCTTTCTTT. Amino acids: CAVQGQGAFTEAFF.

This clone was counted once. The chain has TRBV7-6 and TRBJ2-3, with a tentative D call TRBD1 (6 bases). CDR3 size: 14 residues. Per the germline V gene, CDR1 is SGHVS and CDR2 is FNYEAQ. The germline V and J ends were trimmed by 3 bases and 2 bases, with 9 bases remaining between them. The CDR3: CASSFQGTTDTQYF. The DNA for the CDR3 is TGTGCCAGCAGCTTCCAGGGGACCACAGATACGCAGTATTTT.

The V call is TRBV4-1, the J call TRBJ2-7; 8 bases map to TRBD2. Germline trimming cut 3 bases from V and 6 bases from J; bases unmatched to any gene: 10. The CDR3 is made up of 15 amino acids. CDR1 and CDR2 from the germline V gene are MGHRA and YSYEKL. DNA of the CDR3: TGCGCCAGCAGCCAGGCCGCCGGACTAGCAGGCGAGCAGTACTTC. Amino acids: CASSQAAGLAGEQYF.

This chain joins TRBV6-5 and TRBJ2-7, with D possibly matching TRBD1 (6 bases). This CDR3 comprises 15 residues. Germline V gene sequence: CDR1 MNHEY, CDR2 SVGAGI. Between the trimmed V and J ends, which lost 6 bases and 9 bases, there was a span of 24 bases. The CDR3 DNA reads TGTGCCAGCAGCGATAGACAGGTTATTACGAATGGGCAGTACTTC. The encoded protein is CASSDRQVITNGQYF.

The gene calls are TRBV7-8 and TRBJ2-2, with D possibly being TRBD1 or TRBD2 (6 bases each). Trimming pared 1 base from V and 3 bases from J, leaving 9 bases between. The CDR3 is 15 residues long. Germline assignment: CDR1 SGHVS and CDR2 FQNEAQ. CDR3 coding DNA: TGTGCCAGCAGCTTAGGAGGGGGGTACACCGGGGAGCTGTTTTTT. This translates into CASSLGGGYTGELFF.

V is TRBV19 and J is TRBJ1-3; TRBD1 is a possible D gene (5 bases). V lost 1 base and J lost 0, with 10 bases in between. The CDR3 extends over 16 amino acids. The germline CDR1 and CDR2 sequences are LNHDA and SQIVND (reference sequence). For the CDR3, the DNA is TGTGCCAGTAGTATAGGGGGACCGACCTCTGGAAACACCATATATTTT. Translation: CASSIGGPTSGNTIYF.

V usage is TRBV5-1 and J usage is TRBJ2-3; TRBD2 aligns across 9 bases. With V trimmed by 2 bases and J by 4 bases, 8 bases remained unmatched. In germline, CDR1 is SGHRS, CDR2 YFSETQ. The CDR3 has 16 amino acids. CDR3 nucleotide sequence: TGCGCCAGCAGCTTCCCCAGCGGGGGGCCCGCAGATACGCAGTATTTT. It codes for CASSFPSGGPADTQYF. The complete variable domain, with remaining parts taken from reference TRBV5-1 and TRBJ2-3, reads KAGVTQTPRYLIKTRGQQVTLSCSPISGHRSVSWYQQTPGQGLQFLFEYFSETQRNKGNFPGRFSGRQFSNSRSEMNVSTLELGDSALYLCASSFPSGGPADTQYFGPGTRLTVL.

The CDR3 region has the DNA TGCAGCGTCTTGTCAGCCAACCCGCCAACTAATGAAAAACTGTTTTTT. This codes for CSVLSANPPTNEKLFF. This rearrangement joins TRBV29-1 to TRBJ1-4; D not certain. Germline V gene lookup returns CDR1 SQVTM and CDR2 ANQGSEA. The ends were cut back, 6 bases at V and 0 bases at J, with 17 bases in the middle. The CDR3 is made up of 16 amino acids.

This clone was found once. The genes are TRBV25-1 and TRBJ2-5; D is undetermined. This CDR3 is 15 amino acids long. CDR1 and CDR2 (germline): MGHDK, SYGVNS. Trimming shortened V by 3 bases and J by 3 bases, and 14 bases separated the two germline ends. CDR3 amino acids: CASSEYDGREETQYF. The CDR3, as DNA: TGTGCCAGCAGTGAGTACGACGGTCGGGAAGAGACCCAGTACTTC.

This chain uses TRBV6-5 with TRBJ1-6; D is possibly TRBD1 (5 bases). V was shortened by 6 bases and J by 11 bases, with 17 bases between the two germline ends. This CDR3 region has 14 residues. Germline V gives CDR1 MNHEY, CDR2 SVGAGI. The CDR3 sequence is CASSKAQGWAPLHF. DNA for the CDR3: TGTGCCAGCAGCAAAGCCCAGGGATGGGCACCCCTCCACTTT.

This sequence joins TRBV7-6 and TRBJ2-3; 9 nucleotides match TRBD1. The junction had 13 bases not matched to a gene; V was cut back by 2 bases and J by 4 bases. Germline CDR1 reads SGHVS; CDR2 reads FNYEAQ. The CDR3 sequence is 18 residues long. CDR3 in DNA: TGTGCCAGCAGCTTACGGGACAGGGAAAGAGATAACCCAGATACGCAGTATTTT. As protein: CASSLRDRERDNPDTQYF.